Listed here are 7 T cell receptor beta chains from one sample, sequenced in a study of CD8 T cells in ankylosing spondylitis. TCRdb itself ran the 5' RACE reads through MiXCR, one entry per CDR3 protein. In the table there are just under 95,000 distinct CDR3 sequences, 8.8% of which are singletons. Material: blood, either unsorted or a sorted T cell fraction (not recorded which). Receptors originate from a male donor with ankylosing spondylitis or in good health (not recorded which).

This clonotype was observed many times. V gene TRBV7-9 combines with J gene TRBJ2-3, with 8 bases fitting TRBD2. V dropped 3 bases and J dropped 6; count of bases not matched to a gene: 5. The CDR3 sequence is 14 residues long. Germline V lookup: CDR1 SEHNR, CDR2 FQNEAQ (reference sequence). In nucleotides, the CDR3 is TGTGCCAGCAGCTTGGGACTAGGGCGGGATACGCAGTATTTT. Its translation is CASSLGLGRDTQYF.

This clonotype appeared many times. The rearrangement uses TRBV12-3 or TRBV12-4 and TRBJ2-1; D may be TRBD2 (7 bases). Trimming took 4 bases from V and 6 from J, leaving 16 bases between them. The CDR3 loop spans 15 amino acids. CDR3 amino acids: CASSSGGPGGNEQFF. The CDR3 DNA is TGTGCCAGCAGTTCCGGGGGCCCGGGGGGCAATGAGCAGTTCTTC.

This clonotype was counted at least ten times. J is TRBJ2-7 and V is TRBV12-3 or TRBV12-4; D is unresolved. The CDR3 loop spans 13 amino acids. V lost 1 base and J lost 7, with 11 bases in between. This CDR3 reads CASSLGASWEQYF. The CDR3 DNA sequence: TGTGCCAGCAGTTTAGGTGCTTCTTGGGAGCAGTACTTC.

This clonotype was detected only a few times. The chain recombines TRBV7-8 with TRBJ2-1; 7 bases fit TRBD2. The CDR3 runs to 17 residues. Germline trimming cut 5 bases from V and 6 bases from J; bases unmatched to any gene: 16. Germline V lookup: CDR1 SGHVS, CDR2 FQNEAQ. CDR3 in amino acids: CASSVSGGLGAFNEQFF. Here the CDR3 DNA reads TGTGCCAGCAGCGTATCCGGGGGGTTAGGGGCCTTCAATGAGCAGTTCTTC. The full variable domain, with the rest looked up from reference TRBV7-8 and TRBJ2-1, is GAGVSQSPRYKVAKRGQDVALRCDPISGHVSLFWYQQALGQGPEFLTYFQNEAQLDKSGLPSDRFFAERPEGSVSTLKIQRTQQEDSAVYLCASSVSGGLGAFNEQFFGPGTRLTVL.

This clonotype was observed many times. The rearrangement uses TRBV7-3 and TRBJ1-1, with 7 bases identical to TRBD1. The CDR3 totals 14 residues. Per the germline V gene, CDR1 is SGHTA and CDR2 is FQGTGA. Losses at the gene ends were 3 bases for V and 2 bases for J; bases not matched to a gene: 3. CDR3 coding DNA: TGTGCCAGCAGCTTTGGGACAGTTAACACTGAAGCTTTCTTT. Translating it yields CASSFGTVNTEAFF.

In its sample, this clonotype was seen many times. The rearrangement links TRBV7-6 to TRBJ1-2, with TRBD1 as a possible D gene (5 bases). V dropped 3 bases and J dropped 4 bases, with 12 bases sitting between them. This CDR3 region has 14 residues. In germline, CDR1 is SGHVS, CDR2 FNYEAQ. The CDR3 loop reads CASSLQEGAYGYTF. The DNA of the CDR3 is TGTGCCAGCAGCTTGCAGGAAGGGGCCTATGGCTACACCTTC.

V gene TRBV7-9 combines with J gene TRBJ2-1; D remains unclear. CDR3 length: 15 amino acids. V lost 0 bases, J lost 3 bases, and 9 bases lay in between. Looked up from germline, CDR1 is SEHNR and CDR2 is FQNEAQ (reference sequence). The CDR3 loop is CASSLARDHYNEQFF. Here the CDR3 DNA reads TGTGCCAGCAGCTTAGCCAGAGACCACTACAATGAGCAGTTCTTC.